A selection of T cell receptor beta chains follows, all from one sample in a study of cytomegalovirus exposure and HLA in healthy donors. Produced via immunoSEQ multiplex PCR; TCRdb's table is partial and in-frame only. The profile covers some 110,000 clones, with roughly 72% appearing a single time and approximately 10% taken by the ten largest. Sequencing was done on a sample of PBMCs. These receptors originate from a woman in her forties or fifties in good health and CMV-seropositive. Both conserved end residues are part of each CDR3. Fields, in order: J gene, V gene, D gene, clone size, CDR3 protein, CDR3 DNA. A D gene is named only where the DNA matches it firmly. A row's size may be missing; if present it is once, few, many or a size class.

j_gene: TRBJ1-5
v_gene: TRBV7-2
d_gene: .
abundance: .
CDR3aa: CASSLAGGSYQPQHF
CDR3nt: TGTGCCAGCAGCTTAGCCGGCGGGAGTTATCAGCCCCAGCATTTT

j_gene: TRBJ2-4
v_gene: TRBV28
d_gene: .
abundance: .
CDR3aa: CASSLGGSGKNIQYF
CDR3nt: TGTGCCAGCAGTTTAGGCGGATCGGGCAAAAACATTCAGTACTTC

j_gene: TRBJ2-1
v_gene: TRBV4-3
d_gene: .
abundance: .
CDR3aa: CASSQELEDYNEQFF
CDR3nt: TGCGCCAGCAGCCAAGAGTTGGAGGACTACAATGAGCAGTTCTTC

j_gene: TRBJ2-5
v_gene: TRBV11-2
d_gene: .
abundance: .
CDR3aa: CASSLGYREIKETQYF
CDR3nt: TGTGCCAGCAGCTTAGGGTACAGGGAGATTAAAGAGACCCAGTACTTC

j_gene: TRBJ2-2
v_gene: TRBV5-6
d_gene: .
abundance: .
CDR3aa: CASSLRQGSYTGELFF
CDR3nt: TGTGCCAGCAGCTTGAGGCAGGGGAGTTATACCGGGGAGCTGTTTTTT

j_gene: TRBJ1-1
v_gene: TRBV27
d_gene: TRBD1
abundance: .
CDR3aa: CASRPGQGDAFF
CDR3nt: TGTGCCAGCAGACCGGGACAGGGGGACGCTTTCTTT

j_gene: TRBJ2-2
v_gene: TRBV4-1
d_gene: TRBD2
abundance: .
CDR3aa: CGSRLGLATGELFF
CDR3nt: TGCGGCAGCAGGCTCGGACTAGCCACCGGGGAGCTGTTTTTT

j_gene: TRBJ2-2
v_gene: TRBV29-1
d_gene: .
abundance: .
CDR3aa: CSVGDFGELFF
CDR3nt: TGCAGCGTCGGGGATTTTGGGGAGCTGTTTTTT

j_gene: TRBJ1-4
v_gene: TRBV7-9
d_gene: .
abundance: once
CDR3aa: CASTLFATNEKLFF
CDR3nt: TGTGCCAGCACCCTGTTTGCAACTAATGAAAAACTGTTTTTT

j_gene: TRBJ2-5
v_gene: TRBV6-5
d_gene: TRBD2
abundance: once
CDR3aa: CASSPGGARETQYF
CDR3nt: TGTGCCAGCAGCCCCGGGGGGGCCCGGGAGACCCAGTACTTC

j_gene: TRBJ2-7
v_gene: TRBV19
d_gene: TRBD2
abundance: few
CDR3aa: CASSILAGGSYEQYF
CDR3nt: TGTGCCAGTAGTATCCTAGCGGGAGGTTCCTACGAGCAGTACTTC

j_gene: TRBJ2-7
v_gene: TRBV6-6
d_gene: .
abundance: few
CDR3aa: CASRGSTYEQYF
CDR3nt: TGTGCCAGCCGAGGATCAACGTACGAGCAGTACTTC

j_gene: TRBJ1-1
v_gene: TRBV30
d_gene: TRBD1
abundance: few
CDR3aa: CAWSLGTGSGEAFF
CDR3nt: TGTGCCTGGAGTTTGGGGACAGGGAGTGGTGAAGCTTTCTTT

j_gene: TRBJ1-1
v_gene: TRBV7-2
d_gene: .
abundance: few
CDR3aa: CASSLGSGSTEAFF
CDR3nt: TGTGCCAGCAGCTTAGGGTCCGGGTCCACTGAAGCTTTCTTT

j_gene: TRBJ1-1
v_gene: TRBV7-3
d_gene: .
abundance: .
CDR3aa: CASSSLANTEAFF
CDR3nt: TGTGCCAGCAGCTCCCTAGCGAACACTGAAGCTTTCTTT

j_gene: TRBJ2-1
v_gene: TRBV10-3
d_gene: TRBD1
abundance: .
CDR3aa: CAISESFQTGGYNEQFF
CDR3nt: TGTGCCATCAGTGAGTCTTTCCAGACAGGGGGCTACAATGAGCAGTTCTTC

j_gene: TRBJ2-1
v_gene: TRBV9
d_gene: .
abundance: .
CDR3aa: CASSVASASRSNEQFF
CDR3nt: TGTGCCAGCAGCGTAGCTTCGGCTAGTCGGAGCAATGAGCAGTTCTTC

j_gene: TRBJ2-7
v_gene: TRBV5-1
d_gene: TRBD1
abundance: .
CDR3aa: CASSEGAGRSYEQYF
CDR3nt: TGCGCCAGCAGCGAGGGGGCCGGAAGGTCCTACGAGCAGTACTTC

j_gene: TRBJ1-5
v_gene: TRBV28
d_gene: .
abundance: .
CDR3aa: CASSLGGRYSNQPQHF
CDR3nt: TGTGCCAGCAGTTTAGGGGGCCGCTATAGCAATCAGCCCCAGCATTTT

j_gene: TRBJ2-2
v_gene: TRBV5-6
d_gene: TRBD1
abundance: .
CDR3aa: CASSLPNRGNTGELFF
CDR3nt: TGTGCCAGCAGCTTACCCAACAGGGGCAACACCGGGGAGCTGTTTTTT

j_gene: TRBJ2-2
v_gene: TRBV6-5
d_gene: TRBD1
abundance: .
CDR3aa: CASSYEQGDTGELFF
CDR3nt: TGTGCCAGCAGTTATGAACAGGGGGACACCGGGGAGCTGTTTTTT

j_gene: TRBJ2-1
v_gene: TRBV7-7
d_gene: .
abundance: .
CDR3aa: CASSLSRSHTKQFF
CDR3nt: TGTGCCAGCAGCCTGTCGAGGTCCCATACCAAGCAGTTCTTC

j_gene: TRBJ1-2
v_gene: TRBV15
d_gene: TRBD1
abundance: .
CDR3aa: CATSREQGANGYTF
CDR3nt: TGTGCCACCAGCCGGGAACAGGGGGCCAATGGCTACACCTTC

j_gene: TRBJ2-3
v_gene: TRBV7-9
d_gene: TRBD2
abundance: .
CDR3aa: CASSGAPGLVLDTQYF
CDR3nt: TGTGCCAGCAGCGGAGCACCGGGACTAGTCCTAGATACGCAGTATTTT

j_gene: TRBJ1-1
v_gene: TRBV6-5
d_gene: TRBD1
abundance: .
CDR3aa: CASSYSGTGGTEAFF
CDR3nt: TGTGCCAGCAGTTACTCAGGGACAGGGGGCACTGAAGCTTTCTTT

j_gene: TRBJ2-1
v_gene: TRBV7-2
d_gene: TRBD2
abundance: .
CDR3aa: CASSLPSGGRRQHEQFF
CDR3nt: TGTGCCAGCAGCTTACCTAGCGGGGGGAGAAGGCAACATGAGCAGTTCTTC

j_gene: TRBJ2-1
v_gene: TRBV5-1
d_gene: TRBD2
abundance: .
CDR3aa: CASSSPSGGAFGEQFF
CDR3nt: TGCGCCAGCAGCAGCCCTAGCGGGGGGGCTTTTGGTGAGCAGTTCTTC

j_gene: TRBJ1-4
v_gene: TRBV19
d_gene: .
abundance: .
CDR3aa: CASSILGGGNEKLFF
CDR3nt: TGTGCCAGTAGTATACTCGGAGGTGGTAATGAAAAACTGTTTTTT

j_gene: TRBJ2-3
v_gene: TRBV10-1
d_gene: TRBD1
abundance: .
CDR3aa: CASSRTGSTDTQYF
CDR3nt: TGCGCCAGCAGTAGGACAGGGAGCACAGATACGCAGTATTTT

j_gene: TRBJ1-1
v_gene: TRBV10-3
d_gene: TRBD1
abundance: .
CDR3aa: CAISPGTGNTEAFF
CDR3nt: TGTGCCATCAGCCCCGGGACAGGGAACACTGAAGCTTTCTTT

j_gene: TRBJ2-1
v_gene: TRBV5-4
d_gene: TRBD2
abundance: .
CDR3aa: CASSLPLAGGLNEQFF
CDR3nt: TGTGCCAGCAGCTTACCCCTCGCGGGAGGGCTCAATGAGCAGTTCTTC

j_gene: TRBJ2-1
v_gene: TRBV7-3
d_gene: .
abundance: .
CDR3aa: CASSLEQPYNEQFF
CDR3nt: TGTGCCAGCAGCTTAGAACAGCCCTACAATGAGCAGTTCTTC

j_gene: TRBJ2-1
v_gene: TRBV4-2
d_gene: TRBD2
abundance: once
CDR3aa: CASSGRTSGDNEQFF
CDR3nt: TGTGCCAGCAGCGGACGGACTAGCGGGGACAATGAGCAGTTCTTC

j_gene: TRBJ1-5
v_gene: TRBV7-2
d_gene: .
abundance: .
CDR3aa: CASSSKGGGAAQSQHF
CDR3nt: TGTGCCAGCAGCTCAAAGGGAGGGGGGGCAGCTCAGTCCCAGCATTTT

j_gene: TRBJ1-2
v_gene: TRBV28
d_gene: TRBD1
abundance: .
CDR3aa: CASRQDRGYGYTF
CDR3nt: TGTGCCAGCAGACAGGACAGGGGTTATGGCTACACCTTC

j_gene: TRBJ2-3
v_gene: TRBV5-1
d_gene: .
abundance: .
CDR3aa: CASSLAGVVMPTDTQYF
CDR3nt: TGCGCCAGCAGCTTGGCCGGGGTGGTCATGCCGACAGATACGCAGTATTTT

j_gene: TRBJ2-5
v_gene: TRBV28
d_gene: .
abundance: .
CDR3aa: CASLGGWQETQYF
CDR3nt: TGTGCCAGCCTAGGGGGATGGCAAGAGACCCAGTACTTC

j_gene: TRBJ1-3
v_gene: TRBV10-3
d_gene: .
abundance: few
CDR3aa: CAISDYIRETGNTIYF
CDR3nt: TGTGCCATCAGTGATTATATCAGGGAAACTGGAAACACCATATATTTT

j_gene: TRBJ2-5
v_gene: TRBV30
d_gene: .
abundance: .
CDR3aa: CAWSGQQETQYF
CDR3nt: TGTGCCTGGAGTGGACAGCAAGAGACCCAGTACTTC

j_gene: TRBJ2-3
v_gene: TRBV14
d_gene: TRBD2
abundance: .
CDR3aa: CASSQGLAGGTPPTDTQYF
CDR3nt: TGTGCCAGCAGCCAGGGACTAGCGGGGGGGACACCGCCCACAGATACGCAGTATTTT

j_gene: TRBJ1-2
v_gene: TRBV7-9
d_gene: .
abundance: .
CDR3aa: CASSLVALNYGYTF
CDR3nt: TGTGCCAGCAGCTTAGTCGCGCTCAACTATGGCTACACCTTC

j_gene: TRBJ1-1
v_gene: TRBV5-8
d_gene: .
abundance: .
CDR3aa: CASSPLLGQNTEAFF
CDR3nt: TGTGCCAGCAGCCCCCTCCTGGGGCAGAACACTGAAGCTTTCTTT

j_gene: TRBJ2-7
v_gene: TRBV2
d_gene: .
abundance: .
CDR3aa: CASSLLGVGPAYEQYF
CDR3nt: TGTGCCAGCAGTCTCCTAGGGGTGGGGCCTGCCTACGAGCAGTACTTC

j_gene: TRBJ1-1
v_gene: TRBV6-6
d_gene: .
abundance: few
CDR3aa: CASRVDSMNTEAFF
CDR3nt: TGTGCCAGCAGAGTGGACAGCATGAACACTGAAGCTTTCTTT

j_gene: TRBJ1-1
v_gene: TRBV2
d_gene: TRBD1
abundance: .
CDR3aa: CASSHPGTANTEAFF
CDR3nt: TGTGCCAGCAGCCACCCCGGGACAGCTAACACTGAAGCTTTCTTT

j_gene: TRBJ2-1
v_gene: TRBV27
d_gene: .
abundance: medium-sized
CDR3aa: CASSSTSEDEQFF
CDR3nt: TGTGCCAGCAGTTCAACAAGCGAGGATGAGCAGTTCTTC

j_gene: TRBJ1-2
v_gene: TRBV6-1
d_gene: .
abundance: .
CDR3aa: CASRTGIKDGYTF
CDR3nt: TGTGCCAGTCGAACAGGGATAAAGGATGGCTACACCTTC

j_gene: TRBJ2-5
v_gene: TRBV6-5
d_gene: TRBD1
abundance: .
CDR3aa: CASSWGRGQETQYF
CDR3nt: TGTGCCAGCAGTTGGGGCAGGGGGCAGGAGACCCAGTACTTC

j_gene: TRBJ2-3
v_gene: TRBV5-1
d_gene: TRBD2
abundance: .
CDR3aa: CASSVRVGGYTDTQYF
CDR3nt: TGCGCCAGCAGCGTTAGAGTGGGGGGGTACACAGATACGCAGTATTTT

j_gene: TRBJ2-1
v_gene: TRBV2
d_gene: TRBD2
abundance: .
CDR3aa: CASRIGLEASQFF
CDR3nt: TGTGCCAGCAGGATTGGACTAGAGGCATCCCAGTTCTTC

j_gene: TRBJ2-7
v_gene: TRBV5-6
d_gene: TRBD2
abundance: .
CDR3aa: CASSLASGGYEQYF
CDR3nt: TGTGCCAGCAGCTTGGCTAGCGGGGGCTACGAGCAGTACTTC

j_gene: TRBJ2-2
v_gene: TRBV6-6
d_gene: .
abundance: few
CDR3aa: CASSYSRFDGELFF
CDR3nt: TGTGCCAGCAGTTACTCGAGGTTTGACGGGGAGCTGTTTTTT

j_gene: TRBJ2-2
v_gene: TRBV5-4
d_gene: TRBD2
abundance: .
CDR3aa: CASSVGLVSTGELFF
CDR3nt: TGTGCCAGCAGCGTGGGACTAGTTTCGACCGGGGAGCTGTTTTTT

j_gene: TRBJ2-5
v_gene: TRBV14
d_gene: .
abundance: .
CDR3aa: CASSQGRETQYF
CDR3nt: TGTGCCAGCAGCCAAGGGCGGGAGACCCAGTACTTC

j_gene: TRBJ2-6
v_gene: TRBV5-1
d_gene: .
abundance: .
CDR3aa: CASREQDSGANVLTF
CDR3nt: TGCGCCAGCAGGGAACAGGACTCTGGGGCCAACGTCCTGACTTTC

j_gene: TRBJ2-7
v_gene: TRBV4-3
d_gene: TRBD2
abundance: once
CDR3aa: CASSQAFVLAGKRSYEQYF
CDR3nt: TGCGCCAGCAGCCAAGCCTTCGTGCTAGCGGGGAAAAGATCCTACGAGCAGTACTTC

j_gene: TRBJ1-1
v_gene: TRBV18
d_gene: .
abundance: .
CDR3aa: CASSRGRVAGDTEAFF
CDR3nt: TGTGCCAGCTCACGAGGGAGGGTAGCGGGGGACACTGAAGCTTTCTTT

j_gene: TRBJ2-2
v_gene: TRBV6-4
d_gene: TRBD2
abundance: .
CDR3aa: CASRYLAGGNTGELFF
CDR3nt: TGTGCCAGCAGATATCTAGCGGGAGGGAACACCGGGGAGCTGTTTTTT

j_gene: TRBJ2-7
v_gene: TRBV5-1
d_gene: TRBD2
abundance: .
CDR3aa: CASSLAPSSGIKPYEQYF
CDR3nt: TGCGCCAGCAGCTTGGCCCCTTCTAGCGGGATTAAACCCTACGAGCAGTACTTC

j_gene: TRBJ1-1
v_gene: TRBV28
d_gene: .
abundance: .
CDR3aa: CASRYQGGTEAFF
CDR3nt: TGTGCCAGCAGATACCAGGGAGGCACTGAAGCTTTCTTT